A selection of T cell receptor beta chains follows, all from one sample in a study of blood T cell repertoires in COVID-19. The method was immunoSEQ multiplex PCR; TCRdb's version includes in-frame clones alone and lacks a portion of them. The sample records around 180,000 clones, around 89% being singletons. Sequenced material: peripheral blood. The receptors originated from a man aged 60-69 years with acute or convalescent COVID-19. The CDR3 runs from the conserved cysteine through the conserved F or W. A D gene is named only where the DNA matches it firmly. Clone size appears in some rows only: once, few, many, or a class for an expanded clone.

TGTGCTAGTGGTCCAGCACCACGGGGGGGTGAAGCTTTCTTT	CASGPAPRGGEAFF	TRBV12-5	.	.	TRBJ1-1
TGTGCCAGCAGCATCCGGGACTTAGCAGCAGATACGCAGTATTTT	CASSIRDLAADTQYF	TRBV6-5	.	.	TRBJ2-3
TGTGCCAGCAGCCCTCGGACTAGCGGGCCTTACAATGAGCAGTTCTTC	CASSPRTSGPYNEQFF	TRBV3-1/TRBV3-2	.	TRBD2	TRBJ2-1
TGTGCCAGCTCACTCCTTGGGGGGGTGAACACTGAAGCTTTCTTT	CASSLLGGVNTEAFF	TRBV18	.	.	TRBJ1-1
TGTGCCAGCAGCCAATATCAGGGGGGAGAAGCTTTCTTT	CASSQYQGGEAFF	TRBV14	once	TRBD1	TRBJ1-1
TGTGCCCTCCAGGTTCGGGACAGCACTGAAGCTTTCTTT	CALQVRDSTEAFF	TRBV30	.	TRBD1	TRBJ1-1
TGTGCCTGGAGTGTAATGAGCTATGGCTACACCTTC	CAWSVMSYGYTF	TRBV30	once	.	TRBJ1-2
TGTGCCACAGGAAAAGGGGACTACGAGCAGTACTTC	CATGKGDYEQYF	TRBV10-3	.	.	TRBJ2-7
TGTGCCTGGAGTCGGACAGCTGTAGCTGGAAACACCATATATTTT	CAWSRTAVAGNTIYF	TRBV30	.	.	TRBJ1-3
TGTGCCACCAGTGAGGGGGGGGGTTGGCTCGAAGACACAGATACGCAGTATTTT	CATSEGGGWLEDTDTQYF	TRBV24-1	.	TRBD2	TRBJ2-3
TGCAGTGCTAGTGGCGGGGGAGGCACAGATACGCAGTATTTT	CSASGGGGTDTQYF	TRBV20-1	.	TRBD2	TRBJ2-3
TGTGCCAGCAGCGGGGGGCGGATAGATACGCAGTATTTT	CASSGGRIDTQYF	TRBV9	once	.	TRBJ2-3
TGTGCCAGCAGCTTAAGGCTAGCGGGGGGCCACAATGAGCAGTTCTTC	CASSLRLAGGHNEQFF	TRBV11-2	.	TRBD2	TRBJ2-1
TGCGCCAGCAGCTTGGTTCGACAGCGTAACACTGAAGCTTTCTTT	CASSLVRQRNTEAFF	TRBV5-1	few	.	TRBJ1-1
TGTGCCATCAGTGATAAGGGACAGGGATCTGGTGGGGCCAACGTCCTGACTTTC	CAISDKGQGSGGANVLTF	TRBV10-3	.	TRBD1	TRBJ2-6
TGTGCCAGCAGTTACTTACAGGGGAACACTGAAGCTTTCTTT	CASSYLQGNTEAFF	TRBV6-6	.	.	TRBJ1-1
TGTGCCAGCAGCTTAGCAGGACAGGTCCAAGAGACCCAGTACTTC	CASSLAGQVQETQYF	TRBV7-7	.	TRBD1	TRBJ2-5
TGCGCCAGCAGTCCTCTCGTAACAGGGACAGCCAAAAACATTCAGTACTTC	CASSPLVTGTAKNIQYF	TRBV23-1	.	.	TRBJ2-4
TGCAGCGTCGCAGGGACAGGGGGATGGGAGACCCAGTACTTC	CSVAGTGGWETQYF	TRBV29-1	.	TRBD1	TRBJ2-5
TGCGCCAGCCTCAGACAGGGTGGCACTGAAGCTTTCTTT	CASLRQGGTEAFF	TRBV5-1	.	TRBD1	TRBJ1-1
TGTGCCAGCAGTGAACCGGCGGCGGTGAACACTGAAGCTTTCTTT	CASSEPAAVNTEAFF	TRBV6-1	.	.	TRBJ1-1
TGCGCCAGCAGATTGACAGGGGCGGACACCGGGGAGCTGTTTTTT	CASRLTGADTGELFF	TRBV5-1	few	TRBD1	TRBJ2-2
TGTGCCAGCAGCTTGGGAGCCCCGTTCGGGGAGCTGTTTTTT	CASSLGAPFGELFF	TRBV5-5	.	.	TRBJ2-2
TGTGCCAGCTCACCAGGGCCGGATCAGCCCCAGCATTTT	CASSPGPDQPQHF	TRBV18	.	.	TRBJ1-5
TGCGCCAGCAGTGAGCCGTTAGGGGGCGCTTATCCGGGTCCCGGGGAGCTGTTTTTT	CASSEPLGGAYPGPGELFF	TRBV10-1	.	TRBD1	TRBJ2-2
TGCGCCAGCAGCTTGGACGGGTTAACCTACAATGAGCAGTTCTTC	CASSLDGLTYNEQFF	TRBV5-1	.	.	TRBJ2-1
TGTGCCAGCAGTTTCCAGGGATTAGAAACTGAAGCTTTCTTT	CASSFQGLETEAFF	TRBV6-5	many	.	TRBJ1-1
TGTGCCTGGAGTGAGCTACAGGTTGGAAACACCATATATTTT	CAWSELQVGNTIYF	TRBV30	.	.	TRBJ1-3
TGTGCCAGTAGTATTGGACAGGGGGCGAATGAGCAGTTCTTC	CASSIGQGANEQFF	TRBV19	.	TRBD1	TRBJ2-1
TGTGCCAGCAGCCCTGCGGGGGGCGGCACTGAAGCTTTCTTT	CASSPAGGGTEAFF	TRBV5-6	.	.	TRBJ1-1
TGTGCCACCAGTGGCGGGGGGAGGTATGGCTACACCTTC	CATSGGGRYGYTF	TRBV24-1	.	.	TRBJ1-2
TGTGCCAGCAGCCATGGGGCCGAGGATACGCAGTATTTT	CASSHGAEDTQYF	TRBV6-5	.	.	TRBJ2-3
TGTGCCAGCAGCCAAGATCCGAGGATGGGAGATACGCAGTATTTT	CASSQDPRMGDTQYF	TRBV14	.	.	TRBJ2-3
TGTGCCATCAGTGGAGTGCAGGCGTACACCGGGGAGCTGTTTTTT	CAISGVQAYTGELFF	TRBV10-3	.	.	TRBJ2-2
TGTGCCAGCAGCTCGACCCCCACAGGGGGCAGGCTGTTTTTT	CASSSTPTGGRLFF	TRBV11-3	.	TRBD1	TRBJ1-4
TGTGCCAGCAGCTTACTCACAGGGGCGAACACCGGGGAGCTGTTTTTT	CASSLLTGANTGELFF	TRBV11-3	.	TRBD1	TRBJ2-2
TGCGCCAGCAGCTCCGGGACTAGCGGGGGGACAGATACGCAGTATTTT	CASSSGTSGGTDTQYF	TRBV5-1	.	TRBD2	TRBJ2-3
TGTGCCAGCGAGGATCGCCCGTCCGACACTGAAGCTTTCTTT	CASEDRPSDTEAFF	TRBV6-6	.	.	TRBJ1-1
TGTGCCAGCAGTTCCCCCCAGGAGGGGACTGAAGCTTTCTTT	CASSSPQEGTEAFF	TRBV27	once	.	TRBJ1-1
TGTGCCAGCAGTTACGTATCTAGCACAGATACGCAGTATTTT	CASSYVSSTDTQYF	TRBV6-5	.	.	TRBJ2-3
TGTGCCAGCAGCTATAGGACAGGGCCTAATGAGCAGTTCTTC	CASSYRTGPNEQFF	TRBV7-2	.	TRBD1	TRBJ2-1
TGTGCCAGCAGCTTCCGCCCTACGCAATCCGGGGCCAACGTCCTGACTTTC	CASSFRPTQSGANVLTF	TRBV7-3	.	.	TRBJ2-6
TGCGCCAGCAGCTTGCGGGGGGGTGGCTATGGCTACACCTTC	CASSLRGGGYGYTF	TRBV5-1	.	.	TRBJ1-2
TGTGCCAGCAGCTTAGATGCGGGCACAGATACGCAGTATTTT	CASSLDAGTDTQYF	TRBV11-3	.	.	TRBJ2-3
TGTGCCAGCAGCGTAGAAGGGGCTGGGGAGACCCAGTACTTC	CASSVEGAGETQYF	TRBV9	once	.	TRBJ2-5
TGTGCCAGCAGCGTTACCGGGACAGGAGACAATGAGCAGTTCTTC	CASSVTGTGDNEQFF	TRBV9	.	TRBD1	TRBJ2-1
TGTGCCAGTACTTCCGAGGTTGACATTCAGTACTTC	CASTSEVDIQYF	TRBV19	.	.	TRBJ2-4
TGTGCCAGCAGCTCCCCCCGGAGTGAAGCTTTCTTT	CASSSPRSEAFF	TRBV7-9	.	.	TRBJ1-1
TGCGCCAGCAGCCCGGGCGCAGGGGTCATGAACACTGAAGCTTTCTTT	CASSPGAGVMNTEAFF	TRBV5-1	once	.	TRBJ1-1
TGTGCCAGCAGCTCTAACAGGGGAGTAGGCCCAGATACGCAGTATTTT	CASSSNRGVGPDTQYF	TRBV11-2	.	TRBD1	TRBJ2-3
TGTGCCAGTAGTATAGATCTATACACGTCGGGGGAAGGCAATCAGCCCCAGCATTTT	CASSIDLYTSGEGNQPQHF	TRBV19	.	.	TRBJ1-5
TGTGCCAGTAGTCCGGGACTAAACGGTGAGCAGTTCTTC	CASSPGLNGEQFF	TRBV19	.	TRBD2	TRBJ2-1
TGTGCCTGTGGCCGTGGGGGGAGGGAGGAGGTGACCCAGTACTTC	CACGRGGREEVTQYF	TRBV10-3	.	TRBD2	TRBJ2-5
TGTGCCAGCAGCTTAACAGGCCGCAACTATGGCTACACCTTC	CASSLTGRNYGYTF	TRBV7-2	.	.	TRBJ1-2
TGTGCCAGCAGTGAATGGAGGATTAACTATGGCTACACCTTC	CASSEWRINYGYTF	TRBV25-1	.	.	TRBJ1-2
TGTGCCACCAGTGAGCCCACGGTTTCGGGTTTCTTT	CATSEPTVSGFF	TRBV24-1	.	.	TRBJ1-1